The source of this T cell receptor (beta chain) is a study of T cell responses to AZD1222 COVID-19 vaccine. Study-wide findings and caveats: With dominance at 160-218 and 743-854, vaccine-associated CD4 TCRs spanned spike. Females made up more of the donors, who were largely white British, and clonal diversity may have come out too low.

Trimming cost V 3 bases and J 7 bases, with 10 bases left between them. Germline V lookup: CDR1 KGHSH, CDR2 LQKENI. This CDR3 is built from 13 residues. Profiling relied on immunoSEQ multiplex PCR, and the TCRdb table lists in-frame clones only, not all of them. The sample lists 90,000 to 140,000 clones; roughly 89% were seen once. A remark on this clone: The antigen remains undetermined.

The source material was peripheral blood, sampled 28 days after the second AZD1222 dose. The chain uses TRBV18 and TRBJ1-5; D gene unclear. This clonotype was sampled from an adult who received the AZD1222 COVID-19 vaccine. The CDR3 region has the DNA TGTGCCAGCTCACCGGACGGGATCCAGCCCCAGCATTTT. Its translation is CASSPDGIQPQHF. Combining the CDR3 with reference TRBV18 and TRBJ1-5 gives the whole variable domain NAGVMQNPRHLVRRRGQEARLRCSPMKGHSHVYWYRQLPEEGLKFMVYLQKENIIDESGMPKERFSAEFPKEGPSILRIQQVVRGDSAAYFCASSPDGIQPQHFGDGTRLSIL.